The next 23 T cell receptor beta chains were all read from a single sample in a study of shared clonotypes between healthy human individuals. TCRdb keeps only in-frame clones here, not all; method: immunoSEQ multiplex PCR. The top ten hold around 0.29% of the sample, which has about 380,000 clones, 96% seen once. The specimen sequenced was memory CD8+ T cells sorted from blood. As for subset: CD45RO+ cells pooled with CCR7-negative TemRA cells. The receptors were gathered from a young man in good health.

This chain joins TRBV2 and TRBJ1-4, with D possibly matching TRBD1 (6 bases). This CDR3 comprises 14 residues. Germline CDR1 reads SNHLY; CDR2 reads FYNNEI. V gave up 7 bases and J gave up 4 bases, with 13 bases separating them. Here the CDR3 DNA reads TGTGCCAGCACGGGGCAGGGGATTAATGAAAAACTGTTTTTT. It specifies CASTGQGINEKLFF.

This sequence joins TRBV5-4 and TRBJ2-7; TRBD1 matches 8 bases. Per germline, CDR1 SGHNT and CDR2 YYREEE (reference sequence). V lost 5 bases to trimming and J lost 2 bases; unmatched junction nucleotides: 9. The CDR3 has 15 amino acids. The DNA of the CDR3 is TGTGCCAGCAGTCCAATGCCGGGACAGGCCTACGAGCAGTACTTC. This translates into CASSPMPGQAYEQYF.

The chain links TRBV28 to TRBJ1-1; D uncertain. This CDR3 comprises 11 residues. Germline V gene sequence: CDR1 MDHEN, CDR2 SYDVKM. The V end lost 4 bases, the J end lost 10 bases, and 10 bases lay between the germline ends. CDR3 loop: CASSSGPTAFF. As DNA, the CDR3 is TGTGCCAGCAGTTCGGGCCCAACAGCTTTCTTT. The whole variable domain, filled in from reference TRBV28 and TRBJ1-1, reads DVKVTQSSRYLVKRTGEKVFLECVQDMDHENMFWYRQDPGLGLRLIYFSYDVKMKEKGDIPEGYSVSREKKERFSLILESASTNQTSMYLCASSSGPTAFFGQGTRLTVV.

Of note for this clone: This likely reflects a read error, since a far larger clone is one base away. The rearrangement links TRBV4-3 to TRBJ1-1, with D hard to call. CDR1 LGHNA and CDR2 YSLEER come from the germline V gene. This CDR3 is built from 13 residues. In nucleotides, the CDR3 is TGCGCCAGCAGCCCCCAACGGAACACTGGAGCTTTCTTT. Translated, it gives CASSPQRNTGAFF.

The rearrangement uses TRBV25-1 and TRBJ1-2, with D unresolved. This CDR3 spans 15 amino acids. Trimming cost V 3 bases and J 8 bases, with 19 bases left between them. Per germline, CDR1 MGHDK and CDR2 SYGVNS. CDR3: CASSDARTGTGGYTF. DNA of the CDR3: TGTGCCAGCAGTGATGCACGCACGGGAACGGGAGGCTACACCTTC.

The chain carries TRBV30 and TRBJ2-5; 7 bases fit TRBD2. The germline V gene has CDR1 GTSNPN and CDR2 SVGIG (reference sequence). Trimming removed 7 bases from V and 0 bases from J; junction bases left unmatched: 11. The CDR3 length is 15 residues. The CDR3 sequence: CASQTSASYQETQYF. Written as DNA, the CDR3 is TGTGCCTCCCAAACTAGCGCCTCGTACCAAGAGACCCAGTACTTC.

This chain uses TRBV10-3 with TRBJ2-7; 8 nucleotides line up with TRBD2. V dropped 6 bases and J dropped 6; count of bases not matched to a gene: 4. CDR3 length equals 12 residues. The germline V gene encodes CDR1 ENHRY and CDR2 SYGVKD. DNA of the CDR3: TGTGCCATCAGCGGGACTAGGGGCGAGCAGTACTTC. Translation: CAISGTRGEQYF.

V and J are TRBV20-1 and TRBJ2-7; D unresolved. The V end was cut by 0 bases, the J end by 8 bases, with 5 bases between. The germline CDR1 and CDR2 sequences are DFQATT and SNEGSKA (reference sequence). The CDR3 extends over 10 amino acids. CDR3 in amino acids: CSARDRQQYF. The CDR3 nucleotides read TGCAGTGCTAGAGATCGGCAGCAGTACTTC.

On this clone itself: An end of the junction differs from the germline gene, which may be a read error. The chain couples TRBV30 to TRBJ1-6, with no clear D. Germline V gene lookup returns CDR1 GTSNPN and CDR2 SVGIG (reference sequence). The CDR3 consists of 12 residues. CDR3 DNA sequence: TGTGCCTGGAGTGTCTACTCCGATCGACTGTTCTTT. Amino acids: CAWSVYSDRLFF.

The chain has TRBV6-6 and TRBJ2-7, with 10 bases fitting TRBD2. Germline V gene lookup returns CDR1 MNHNY and CDR2 SVGAGI (reference sequence). With 5 bases clipped from V and 4 bases from J, the junction kept 5 bases outside the gene matches. The CDR3 length is 14 residues. CDR3 coding DNA: TGTGCCAGCAGTCCCGGGACTAGCGTTTACGAGCAGTACTTC. Translated: CASSPGTSVYEQYF.

This rearrangement joins TRBV18 to TRBJ1-1; D uncertain. The CDR3 covers 12 residues. The germline gives CDR1 KGHSH, CDR2 LQKENI. Between the trimmed V and J ends, which lost 0 bases and 8 bases, there was a span of 7 bases. CDR3 amino acids: CASSPPAGEAFF. The CDR3 DNA sequence: TGTGCCAGCTCACCACCGGCAGGAGAAGCTTTCTTT.

This chain links TRBV29-1 with TRBJ2-4; D is perhaps TRBD2 (5 bases). The CDR3 consists of 11 residues. Germline values: CDR1 SQVTM, CDR2 ANQGSEA. Trimming took off 7 bases at V and 1 base at J, with 5 bases between the two ends. The CDR3: CSAGAKNIQYF. In DNA, the CDR3 is TGCAGCGCGGGGGCCAAAAACATTCAGTACTTC. Filled out from reference TRBV29-1 and TRBJ2-4, the complete variable domain reads SAVISQKPSRDICQRGTSLTIQCQVDSQVTMMFWYRQQPGQSLTLIATANQGSEATYESGFVIDKFPISRPNLTFSTLTVSNMSPEDSSIYLCSAGAKNIQYFGAGTRLSVL.

The V call is TRBV5-1, the J call TRBJ2-3; 9 nucleotides match TRBD1. The CDR3 covers 15 residues. J lost 5 bases, V lost 1 base, and 5 bases had no gene match. The germline V gene encodes CDR1 SGHRS and CDR2 YFSETQ. The DNA of the CDR3 is TGCGCCAGCAGCTTGACCGGGACAGGGCTAGATACGCAGTATTTT. Its protein product is CASSLTGTGLDTQYF.

This sequence joins TRBV10-2 and TRBJ1-5; 9 positions match TRBD1. CDR1 and CDR2 from the germline V gene are WSHSY and SAAADI. The CDR3 has 14 residues. V gave up 10 bases and J gave up 4 bases; unmatched junction bases: 8. The CDR3 coding sequence is TGCGCCACCGGACAGGGGATAGAGAATCAGCCCCAGCATTTT. Translated, it gives CATGQGIENQPQHF.

The V call is TRBV4-1, the J call TRBJ1-1; no definite D call. Deletions cut 2 bases from V and 3 bases from J, with 7 bases between. This CDR3 has 13 amino acids. Germline values: CDR1 MGHRA, CDR2 YSYEKL. Here the CDR3 reads CASSQWVDTEAFF. In DNA form, the CDR3 reads TGCGCCAGCAGCCAATGGGTGGACACTGAAGCTTTCTTT.

The chain employs TRBV6-5 and TRBJ1-5; D not resolved. This CDR3 comprises 14 residues. V lost 6 bases to trimming and J lost 4 bases, with 13 bases between them. Germline V gene data show CDR1 as MNHEY and CDR2 as SVGAGI. CDR3 sequence (DNA): TGTGCCAGCAGAAAAGGACTCACAAATCAGCCCCAGCATTTT. Amino acids: CASRKGLTNQPQHF.

The rearrangement uses TRBV15 and TRBJ2-6, with 8 bases lining up with TRBD2. The V gene end was trimmed by 5 bases and the J gene end by 0 bases; junction bases not matched to a gene: 3. CDR3 length: 16 amino acids. The germline gives CDR1 LNHNV, CDR2 YYDKDF (reference sequence). The CDR3 protein is CATSRLALSGANVLTF. DNA for the CDR3: TGTGCCACCAGCCGACTAGCGCTCTCTGGGGCCAACGTCCTGACTTTC. Using reference TRBV15 and TRBJ2-6 for the parts outside the CDR3, the full variable domain is DAMVIQNPRYQVTQFGKPVTLSCSQTLNHNVMYWYQQKSSQAPKLLFHYYDKDFNNEADTPDNFQSRRPNTSFCFLDIRSPGLGDTAMYLCATSRLALSGANVLTFGAGSRLTVL.

This clone was counted a single time. The chain employs TRBV5-4 and TRBJ1-1; 7 positions match TRBD1. This CDR3 contains 14 residues. The germline V gene has CDR1 SGHNT and CDR2 YYREEE (reference sequence). With 4 bases clipped from V and 1 base from J, the junction kept 4 bases outside the gene matches. DNA of the CDR3: TGTGCCAGCAGCCCACAGGGGAGGAACACTGAAGCTTTCTTT. The encoded protein is CASSPQGRNTEAFF.

The J gene is TRBJ2-7, the V gene TRBV5-4; 12 bases fit TRBD1. This CDR3 contains 15 residues. The germline gives CDR1 SGHNT, CDR2 YYREEE (reference sequence). V was pared by 3 bases and J by 6 bases, with 7 bases of the junction left unmatched. The CDR3: CASSSRDRGQVEQYF. CDR3 coding DNA: TGTGCCAGCAGCTCCCGGGACAGGGGGCAGGTCGAGCAGTACTTC. Drawing the rest from reference TRBV5-4 and TRBJ2-7, the complete variable domain is ETGVTQSPTHLIKTRGQQVTLRCSSQSGHNTVSWYQQALGQGPQFIFQYYREEENGRGNFPPRFSGLQFPNYSSELNVNALELDDSALYLCASSSRDRGQVEQYFGPGTRLTVT.

The V gene is TRBV28, the J gene TRBJ1-3, with a possible D match to TRBD1 (6 bases). Trimming shortened V by 3 bases and J by 2 bases, and 17 bases separated the two germline ends. The CDR3 is 17 residues long. Germline V lookup: CDR1 MDHEN, CDR2 SYDVKM. In nucleotides, the CDR3 is TGTGCCAGCAGTTTCCCCTCTACAGGGATAGCTGGAAACACCATATATTTT. Amino acids: CASSFPSTGIAGNTIYF. The whole variable domain, filled in from reference TRBV28 and TRBJ1-3, reads DVKVTQSSRYLVKRTGEKVFLECVQDMDHENMFWYRQDPGLGLRLIYFSYDVKMKEKGDIPEGYSVSREKKERFSLILESASTNQTSMYLCASSFPSTGIAGNTIYFGEGSWLTVV.

The chain has TRBV10-3 and TRBJ1-6; 10 bases agree with TRBD1. CDR1 and CDR2 from the germline V gene are ENHRY and SYGVKD. V lost 10 bases and J lost 7; bases outside the gene matches: 13. The CDR3 loop spans 16 amino acids. The CDR3, as DNA: TGTGCCACTGAATCCGGGGTGGGACAGGGGAATTCACCCCTCCACTTT. Translating it yields CATESGVGQGNSPLHF.

This clone was detected once. The gene calls are TRBV30 and TRBJ1-2; D remains ambiguous. Germline V CDR1 and CDR2: GTSNPN, SVGIG (reference sequence). The CDR3 extends over 11 amino acids. V was pared by 4 bases and J by 2 bases, with 5 bases between. The CDR3 loop is CAWTRNYGYTF. The CDR3, as DNA: TGTGCCTGGACGAGGAACTATGGCTACACCTTC.

As to this clone: Other DNA sequences in the same sample also yield this CDR3. The chain recombines TRBV20-1 with TRBJ1-1; unclear D gene. The CDR3 runs to 11 residues. Germline V lookup: CDR1 DFQATT, CDR2 SNEGSKA (reference sequence). The V end lost 3 bases, the J end lost 0 bases, and 2 bases lay between the germline ends. The CDR3 nucleotides are TGCAGTGCTAGCCTGAACACTGAAGCTTTCTTT. Residues: CSASLNTEAFF.